A single sample gave rise to the 13 T cell receptor beta chains below, sequenced in a study of cytomegalovirus exposure and HLA in healthy donors. With 60 Vbeta and 13 Jbeta primers, the PCR was carried out. Clones were read by immunoSEQ multiplex PCR, and TCRdb kept only the in-frame ones, dropping some. The listing records 100,000 to 150,000 clones. Sample: PBMCs. These receptors were taken from a man aged 18 to 30 in good health and CMV-seronegative.

The rearrangement uses TRBV9 and TRBJ1-2; no definite D call. Germline CDR1 reads SGDLS; CDR2 reads YYNGEE. V dropped 0 bases and J dropped 0 bases, with 12 bases sitting between them. The CDR3 totals 16 residues. CDR3 coding DNA: TGTGCCAGCAGCGTAGGTGGGCAAGCAGCTAACTATGGCTACACCTTC. Amino acid sequence: CASSVGGQAANYGYTF.

The CDR3 region is CASSSDRYEQYF. In nucleotides, the CDR3 is TGCGCCAGCAGCTCGGACAGGTACGAGCAGTACTTC. V usage is TRBV5-1 and J usage is TRBJ2-7; 7 positions agree with TRBD1. The CDR3 loop spans 12 amino acids. Germline V lookup: CDR1 SGHRS, CDR2 YFSETQ. Trimming at V came to 3 bases and at J to 4 bases, leaving 1 base not matched to a gene. Using reference TRBV5-1 and TRBJ2-7 for the parts outside the CDR3, the full variable domain is KAGVTQTPRYLIKTRGQQVTLSCSPISGHRSVSWYQQTPGQGLQFLFEYFSETQRNKGNFPGRFSGRQFSNSRSEMNVSTLELGDSALYLCASSSDRYEQYFGPGTRLTVT.

This sequence joins TRBV5-1 and TRBJ2-7, with 10 positions matching TRBD2. CDR3 length equals 15 residues. V was clipped by 0 bases and J by 2 bases; unmatched bases: 2. Germline-derived CDR1 and CDR2 are SGHRS and YFSETQ. This CDR3 reads CASSLVLAGAYEQYF. CDR3 DNA: TGCGCCAGCAGCTTGGTTCTAGCGGGAGCCTACGAGCAGTACTTC.

The chain recombines TRBV28 with TRBJ2-7; the match to TRBD1 covers 9 bases. V shed 6 bases, J shed 4 bases, and the junction held 10 bases outside the gene matches. The CDR3 is 15 residues long. Germline CDR1 MDHEN, CDR2 SYDVKM. CDR3 DNA sequence: TGTGCCAGCAGAACCTCCGGGACAGGGTTTTACGAGCAGTACTTC. It encodes CASRTSGTGFYEQYF.

V gene TRBV5-1 combines with J gene TRBJ1-1; D might be TRBD1 (5 bases). This CDR3 has 15 residues. V dropped 0 bases and J dropped 5 bases, with 14 bases sitting between them. Germline V gene sequence: CDR1 SGHRS, CDR2 YFSETQ. The CDR3 region is CASSLGQPLSTEAFF. As DNA, the CDR3 is TGCGCCAGCAGCTTGGGACAGCCCCTAAGTACTGAAGCTTTCTTT.

The chain joins TRBV28 to TRBJ2-7, with a possible D match to TRBD2 (6 bases). The CDR3 consists of 14 residues. The germline V and J ends were trimmed by 5 bases and 5 bases, with 16 bases remaining between them. Germline values: CDR1 MDHEN, CDR2 SYDVKM. The CDR3 DNA reads TGTGCCAGCAGTCCACTAGCCATCGTCGACGAGCAGTACTTC. Its translation is CASSPLAIVDEQYF.

This chain joins TRBV18 and TRBJ2-7; 9 nucleotides match TRBD1. This CDR3 contains 14 residues. The V gene's germline CDR1 is KGHSH and CDR2 LQKENI. V was pared by 5 bases and J by 4 bases, with 6 bases of the junction left unmatched. CDR3 DNA: TGTGCCAGCTCAACGGGACAGGGCGGTTACGAGCAGTACTTC. Protein: CASSTGQGGYEQYF. Full variable domain (missing parts from reference TRBV18 and TRBJ2-7): NAGVMQNPRHLVRRRGQEARLRCSPMKGHSHVYWYRQLPEEGLKFMVYLQKENIIDESGMPKERFSAEFPKEGPSILRIQQVVRGDSAAYFCASSTGQGGYEQYFGPGTRLTVT.

The CDR3 region has the DNA TGTGCCAGCAGTGAGGACAGTTTGAACACTGAAGCTTTCTTT. Residues: CASSEDSLNTEAFF. V and J are TRBV6-1 and TRBJ1-1; maybe TRBD1 (6 bases). The CDR3 consists of 14 residues. Germline loops: CDR1 MNHNS, CDR2 SASEGT. With 3 bases removed from V and 0 bases from J, the gap between germline ends came to 8 bases.

V is TRBV18 and J is TRBJ1-2; D is possibly TRBD1 (5 bases). CDR3 length: 13 residues. Trimming removed 2 bases from V and 8 bases from J, with 12 bases in between. Per germline, CDR1 KGHSH and CDR2 LQKENI. The CDR3 spells CASSPGPGQGYTF. The CDR3 DNA is TGTGCCAGCTCACCAGGGCCAGGGCAAGGCTACACCTTC.

The chain combines TRBV19 with TRBJ2-5, with a weak D call TRBD2 (5 bases). Germline V lookup: CDR1 LNHDA, CDR2 SQIVND (reference sequence). The ends were cut back, 5 bases at V and 2 bases at J, with 12 bases in the middle. This CDR3 region has 14 residues. The CDR3 bases are TGTGCCAGTAGTGGAGCCCGAGGGCAAGAGACCCAGTACTTC. Its translation is CASSGARGQETQYF.

The V and J genes are TRBV5-6 and TRBJ1-5, with D possibly matching TRBD1 (6 bases). The CDR3 length is 16 residues. Germline V lookup: CDR1 SGHDT, CDR2 YYEEEE. V lost 4 bases and J lost 2, with 16 bases in between. For the CDR3, the DNA is TGTGCCAGCAGCAGATGGGGGCAACGGGGCAATCAGCCCCAGCATTTT. This sequence encodes CASSRWGQRGNQPQHF.

The chain has TRBV19 and TRBJ1-1; 9 nucleotides agree with TRBD1. CDR3 length: 15 amino acids. V lost 3 bases, J lost 1 base, and 3 bases stayed unmatched. Germline CDR1 and CDR2: LNHDA and SQIVND (reference sequence). In DNA, the CDR3 is TGTGCCAGTAGTATTACGGGACAGGGGAACACTGAAGCTTTCTTT. As protein: CASSITGQGNTEAFF.

The V and J genes are TRBV10-2 and TRBJ1-1; the match to TRBD1 covers 12 bases. Trimming at V came to 2 bases and at J to 0 bases, leaving 7 bases not matched to a gene. The CDR3 length is 18 residues. Germline V CDR1 and CDR2: WSHSY, SAAADI. CDR3 sequence: CASSELGTGGFVNTEAFF. The CDR3 nucleotides are TGCGCCAGCAGTGAGCTCGGGACAGGGGGCTTCGTGAACACTGAAGCTTTCTTT.